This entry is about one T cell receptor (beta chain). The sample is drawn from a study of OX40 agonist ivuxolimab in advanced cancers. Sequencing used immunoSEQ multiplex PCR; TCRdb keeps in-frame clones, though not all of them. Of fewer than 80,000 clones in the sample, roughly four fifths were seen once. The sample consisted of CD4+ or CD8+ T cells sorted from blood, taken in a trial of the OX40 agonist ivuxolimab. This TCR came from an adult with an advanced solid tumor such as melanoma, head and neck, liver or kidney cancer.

CDR3 region: CASSPPGQEGEAFF. Written as DNA, the CDR3 is TGTGCCAGCTCACCACCCGGACAGGAAGGAGAAGCTTTCTTT. The gene calls are TRBV18 and TRBJ1-1; TRBD1 matches 7 bases. V lost 0 bases, J lost 8 bases, and 6 bases stayed unmatched. The CDR3 is 14 amino acids. The V gene's germline CDR1 is KGHSH and CDR2 LQKENI.